The present TCR beta chain was sequenced within a study of early T cells in non-severe SARS-CoV-2 infection. Unique molecular identifiers tagged individual cDNA molecules. In TCRdb, the 5' RACE reads were re-called with MiXCR into one record per CDR3 protein. The data contain 50,000 to 60,000 distinct CDR3 sequences, 8% to 13% of them singletons. This clonotype was seen at least ten times. Germline CDR1 is MGHRA and CDR2 is YSYEKL. V gave up 1 base and J gave up 0 bases, with 21 bases separating them. The CDR3 extends over 19 amino acids. J is TRBJ1-1 and V is TRBV4-1; no clear D. This sequence was found in an adult who was a healthcare worker with PCR-confirmed SARS-CoV-2 infection or an uninfected control (not recorded which). Material for sequencing was whole blood. The CDR3, as DNA: TGCGCCAGCAGCCAAGCAGTAGGATTCCAGCGGAGGGTGAACACTGAAGCTTTCTTT. Amino acids: CASSQAVGFQRRVNTEAFF.